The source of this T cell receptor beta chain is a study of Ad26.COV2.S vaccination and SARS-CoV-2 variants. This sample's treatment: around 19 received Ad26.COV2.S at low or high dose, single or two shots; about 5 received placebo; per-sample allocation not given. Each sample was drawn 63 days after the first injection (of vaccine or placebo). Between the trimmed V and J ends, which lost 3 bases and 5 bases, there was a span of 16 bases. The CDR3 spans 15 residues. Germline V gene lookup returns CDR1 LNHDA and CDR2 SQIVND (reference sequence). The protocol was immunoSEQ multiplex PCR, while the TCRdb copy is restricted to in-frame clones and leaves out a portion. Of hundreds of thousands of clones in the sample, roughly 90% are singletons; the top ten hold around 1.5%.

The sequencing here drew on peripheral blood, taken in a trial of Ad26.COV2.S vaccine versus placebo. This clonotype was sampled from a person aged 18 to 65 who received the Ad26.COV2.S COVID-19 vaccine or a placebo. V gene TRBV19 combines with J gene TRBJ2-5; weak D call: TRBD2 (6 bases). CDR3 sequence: CASSILRSGGETQYF. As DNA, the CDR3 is TGTGCCAGTAGTATCCTGCGGTCTGGAGGGGAGACCCAGTACTTC.